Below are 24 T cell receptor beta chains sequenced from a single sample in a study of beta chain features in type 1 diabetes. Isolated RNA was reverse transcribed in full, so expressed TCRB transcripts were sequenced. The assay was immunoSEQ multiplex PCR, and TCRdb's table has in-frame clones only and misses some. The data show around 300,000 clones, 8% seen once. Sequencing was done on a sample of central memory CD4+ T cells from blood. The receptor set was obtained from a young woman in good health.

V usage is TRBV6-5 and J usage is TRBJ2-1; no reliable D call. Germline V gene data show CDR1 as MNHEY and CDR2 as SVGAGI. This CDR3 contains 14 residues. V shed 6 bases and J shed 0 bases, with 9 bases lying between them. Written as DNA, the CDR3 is TGTGCCAGCAGGGCTAGAGACTCCTACAATGAGCAGTTCTTC. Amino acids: CASRARDSYNEQFF.

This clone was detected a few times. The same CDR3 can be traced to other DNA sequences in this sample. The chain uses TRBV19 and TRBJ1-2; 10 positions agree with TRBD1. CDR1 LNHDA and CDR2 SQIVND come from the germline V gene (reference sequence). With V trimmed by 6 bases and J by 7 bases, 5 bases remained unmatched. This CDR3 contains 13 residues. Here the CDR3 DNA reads TGTGCCAGTAGCCCTCGGGACAGGGGTGGCTACACCTTC. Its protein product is CASSPRDRGGYTF.

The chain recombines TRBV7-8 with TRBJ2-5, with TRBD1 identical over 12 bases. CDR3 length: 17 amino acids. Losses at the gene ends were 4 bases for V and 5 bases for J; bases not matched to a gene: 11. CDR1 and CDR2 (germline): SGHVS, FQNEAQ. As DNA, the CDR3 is TGTGCCAGCAGCTCAAAGCGGGACAGGGGGCGCATGGAGACCCAGTACTTC. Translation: CASSSKRDRGRMETQYF.

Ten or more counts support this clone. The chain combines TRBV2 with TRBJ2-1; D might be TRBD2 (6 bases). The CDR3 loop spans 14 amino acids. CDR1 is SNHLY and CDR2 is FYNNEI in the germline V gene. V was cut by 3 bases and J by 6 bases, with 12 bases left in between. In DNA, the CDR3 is TGTGCCAGCAGTGAGAGACTAGACTTCAATGAGCAGTTCTTC. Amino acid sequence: CASSERLDFNEQFF.

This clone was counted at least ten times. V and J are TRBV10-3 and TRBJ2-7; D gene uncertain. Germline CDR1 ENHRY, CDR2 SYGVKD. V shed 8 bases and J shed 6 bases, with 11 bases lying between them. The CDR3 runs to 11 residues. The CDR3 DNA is TGTGCCATCGGCAAAGAGGCCGAGCAGTACGTC. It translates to CAIGKEAEQYV.

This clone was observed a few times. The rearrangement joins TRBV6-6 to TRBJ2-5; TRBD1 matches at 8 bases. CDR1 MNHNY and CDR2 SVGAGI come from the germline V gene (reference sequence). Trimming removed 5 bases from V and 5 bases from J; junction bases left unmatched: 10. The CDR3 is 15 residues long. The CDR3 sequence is CASSEGGQVYETQYF. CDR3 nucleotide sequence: TGTGCCAGCAGTGAGGGGGGACAGGTCTACGAGACCCAGTACTTC.

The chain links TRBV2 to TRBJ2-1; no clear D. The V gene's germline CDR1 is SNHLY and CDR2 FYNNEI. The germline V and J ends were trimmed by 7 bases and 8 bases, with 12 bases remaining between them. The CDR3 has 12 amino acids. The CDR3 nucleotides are TGTGCCAGCATCCTCGCCGGTCATGAGCAGTTCTTC. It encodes CASILAGHEQFF.

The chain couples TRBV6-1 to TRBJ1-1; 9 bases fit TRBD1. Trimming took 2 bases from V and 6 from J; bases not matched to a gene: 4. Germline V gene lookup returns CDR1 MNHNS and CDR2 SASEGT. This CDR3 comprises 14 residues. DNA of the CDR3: TGTGCCAGCAGTGAACCTTACAGGGGGCCTGAAGCTTTCTTT. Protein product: CASSEPYRGPEAFF.

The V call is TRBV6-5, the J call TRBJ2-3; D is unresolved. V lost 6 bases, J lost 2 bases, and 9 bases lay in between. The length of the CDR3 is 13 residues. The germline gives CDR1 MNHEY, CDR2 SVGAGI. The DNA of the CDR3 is TGTGCCAGCAGAGCACCCACCACAGATACGCAGTATTTT. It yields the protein CASRAPTTDTQYF.

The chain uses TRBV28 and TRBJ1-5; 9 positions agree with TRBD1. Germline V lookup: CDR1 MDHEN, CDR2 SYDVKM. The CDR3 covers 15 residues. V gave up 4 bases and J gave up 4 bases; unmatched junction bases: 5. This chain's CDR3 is CASSSSGTGNQPQHF. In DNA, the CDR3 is TGTGCCAGCAGTTCTTCCGGGACAGGGAATCAGCCCCAGCATTTT.

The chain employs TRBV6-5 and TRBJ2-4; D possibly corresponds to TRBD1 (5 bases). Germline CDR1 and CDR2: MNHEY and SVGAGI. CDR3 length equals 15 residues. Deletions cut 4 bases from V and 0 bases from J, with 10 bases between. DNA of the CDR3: TGTGCCAGCAGTTTAGACAGACTAGCCAAAAACATTCAGTACTTC. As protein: CASSLDRLAKNIQYF.

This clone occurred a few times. The CDR3 DNA is TGTGCCAGCAACGAACGGACAGGGGGCTACTATGGCTACACCTTC. Residues: CASNERTGGYYGYTF. The V call is TRBV7-2, the J call TRBJ1-2, with 11 nucleotides matching TRBD1. V trimming: 7 bases; J trimming: 3 bases; junction bases outside the gene matches: 7. This CDR3 region has 15 residues. Germline V gene sequence: CDR1 SGHTA, CDR2 FQGNSA.

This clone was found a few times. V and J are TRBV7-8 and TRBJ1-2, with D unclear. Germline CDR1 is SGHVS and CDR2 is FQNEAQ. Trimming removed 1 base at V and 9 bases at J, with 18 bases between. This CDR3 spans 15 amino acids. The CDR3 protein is CASSLVSVGPHSYTF. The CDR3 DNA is TGTGCCAGCAGCTTAGTCTCTGTTGGCCCGCACAGCTACACCTTC.

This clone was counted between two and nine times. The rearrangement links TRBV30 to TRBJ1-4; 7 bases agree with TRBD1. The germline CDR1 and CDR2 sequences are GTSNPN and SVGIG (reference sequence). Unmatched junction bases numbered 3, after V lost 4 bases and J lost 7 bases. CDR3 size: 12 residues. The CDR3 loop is CAWNRGSEKLFF. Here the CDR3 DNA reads TGTGCCTGGAACAGGGGTTCTGAAAAACTGTTTTTT.

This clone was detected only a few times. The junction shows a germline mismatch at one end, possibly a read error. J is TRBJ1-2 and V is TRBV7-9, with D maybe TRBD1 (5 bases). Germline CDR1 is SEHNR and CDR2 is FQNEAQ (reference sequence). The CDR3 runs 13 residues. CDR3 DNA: TGTGCCAGCACCTTAGACAGCGACTATGGCTACACCTTC. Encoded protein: CASTLDSDYGYTF.

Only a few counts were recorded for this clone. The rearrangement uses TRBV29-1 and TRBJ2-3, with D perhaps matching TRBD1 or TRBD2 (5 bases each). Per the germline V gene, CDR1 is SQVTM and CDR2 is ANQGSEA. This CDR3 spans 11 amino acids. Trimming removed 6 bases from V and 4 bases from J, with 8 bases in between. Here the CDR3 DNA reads TGCAGCGTGAGAGGGGCAGATACGCAGTATTTT. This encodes CSVRGADTQYF.

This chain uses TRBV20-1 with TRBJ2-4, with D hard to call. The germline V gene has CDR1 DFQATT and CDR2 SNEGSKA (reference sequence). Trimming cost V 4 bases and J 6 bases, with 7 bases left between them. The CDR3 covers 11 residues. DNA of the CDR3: TGCAGTGCTACCGGAGTAAACATTCAGTACTTC. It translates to CSATGVNIQYF.

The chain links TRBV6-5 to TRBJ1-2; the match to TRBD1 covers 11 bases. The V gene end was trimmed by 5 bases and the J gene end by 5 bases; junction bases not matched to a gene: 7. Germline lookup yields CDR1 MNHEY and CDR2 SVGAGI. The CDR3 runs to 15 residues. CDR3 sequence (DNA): TGTGCCAGCAGTAAAAGGACAGGGGGCCAGTATGGCTACACCTTC. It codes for CASSKRTGGQYGYTF.

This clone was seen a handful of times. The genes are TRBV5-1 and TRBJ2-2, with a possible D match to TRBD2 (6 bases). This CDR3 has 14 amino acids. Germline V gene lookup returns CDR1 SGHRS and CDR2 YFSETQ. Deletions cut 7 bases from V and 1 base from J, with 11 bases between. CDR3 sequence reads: CASGGAGNTGELFF. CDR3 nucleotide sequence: TGCGCCAGCGGCGGAGCGGGGAACACCGGGGAGCTGTTTTTT.

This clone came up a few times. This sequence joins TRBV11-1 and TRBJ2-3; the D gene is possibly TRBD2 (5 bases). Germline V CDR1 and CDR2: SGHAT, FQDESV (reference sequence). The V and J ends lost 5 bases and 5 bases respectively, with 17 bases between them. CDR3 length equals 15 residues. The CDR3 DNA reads TGTGCCAGCAGCCCGACTGAGGGTGGCGGAGATACGCAGTATTTT. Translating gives CASSPTEGGGDTQYF.

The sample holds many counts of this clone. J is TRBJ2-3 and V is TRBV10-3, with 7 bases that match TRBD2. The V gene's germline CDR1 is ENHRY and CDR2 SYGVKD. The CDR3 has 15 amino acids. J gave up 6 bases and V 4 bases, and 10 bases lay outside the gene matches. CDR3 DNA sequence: TGTGCCATCAGTGGGGAGGGGTCCCGCCGGGATACGCAGTATTTT. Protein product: CAISGEGSRRDTQYF.

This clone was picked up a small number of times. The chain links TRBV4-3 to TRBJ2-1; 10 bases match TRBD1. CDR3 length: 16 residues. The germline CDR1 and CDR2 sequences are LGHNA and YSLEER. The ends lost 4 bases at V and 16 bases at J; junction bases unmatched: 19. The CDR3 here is CASSLTTTGGGKSPFF. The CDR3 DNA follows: TGCGCCAGCAGCCTGACTACGACAGGGGGCGGAAAAAGCCCCTTCTTC.

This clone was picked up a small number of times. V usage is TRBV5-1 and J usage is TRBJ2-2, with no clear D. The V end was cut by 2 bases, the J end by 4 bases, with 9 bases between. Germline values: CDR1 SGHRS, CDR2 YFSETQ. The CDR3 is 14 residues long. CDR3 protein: CASSFDTTTGELFF. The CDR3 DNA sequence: TGCGCCAGCAGCTTCGACACAACCACCGGGGAGCTGTTTTTT. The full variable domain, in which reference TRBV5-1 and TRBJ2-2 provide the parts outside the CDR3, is KAGVTQTPRYLIKTRGQQVTLSCSPISGHRSVSWYQQTPGQGLQFLFEYFSETQRNKGNFPGRFSGRQFSNSRSEMNVSTLELGDSALYLCASSFDTTTGELFFGEGSRLTVL.

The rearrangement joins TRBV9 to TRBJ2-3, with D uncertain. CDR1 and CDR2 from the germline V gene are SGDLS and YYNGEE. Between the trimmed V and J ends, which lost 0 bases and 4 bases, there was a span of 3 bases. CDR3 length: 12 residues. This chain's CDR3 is CASSVDADTQYF. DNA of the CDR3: TGTGCCAGCAGCGTAGACGCAGATACGCAGTATTTT.